Given below is one T cell receptor beta chain in context. The antigen remains undetermined. The sample originates from a study of T cell responses to AZD1222 COVID-19 vaccine. Assay used: immunoSEQ multiplex PCR; TCRdb lists only in-frame clones, some missing. The sample has some 160,000 clones, around 85% seen once. The V end lost 3 bases, the J end lost 8 bases, and 10 bases lay between the germline ends. CDR3 size: 12 residues. The V gene's germline CDR1 is WNHNN and CDR2 SYGVQD (reference sequence). Study outcomes and limitations: In all cases, repertoires were sampled only after the peak T cell response. Unmutated variant regions are reportedly the target of nearly half of TCRs that are spike-specific. Donors were mostly white British, more females; clonal diversity possibly underestimated.

The sequence was obtained from an adult who received the AZD1222 COVID-19 vaccine. The rearrangement uses TRBV10-1 and TRBJ1-2, with no clear D. Sequencing was performed on peripheral blood, taken 28 days after the second AZD1222 dose. Written as DNA, the CDR3 is TGCGCCAGCAGTGACGGCCACGGAGGCTACACCTTC. Translated: CASSDGHGGYTF.